The 22 T cell receptor beta chains presented below share a single source sample, sequenced in a study of shared T cell receptors in the human thymus. Assay: immunoSEQ multiplex PCR; the TCRdb copy retains only in-frame clones and omits some. The sample carries approximately 730,000 clones, 80% to 90% recorded once. The sample also formed part of further work on human thymus T cells.

The sample was thymocytes. Every receptor here comes from a girl younger than two with a congenital heart defect.

This chain connects TRBV27 to TRBJ1-1, with TRBD1 matching 10 bases. From germline, CDR1 is MNHEY and CDR2 SMNVEV (reference sequence). Trimming took 7 bases from V and 4 from J; bases not matched to a gene: 9. The CDR3 runs 15 residues. CDR3 protein: CASKRTGGGSTEAFF. The CDR3 DNA reads as TGTGCCAGCAAAAGGACAGGGGGAGGGAGCACTGAAGCTTTCTTT.

The chain recombines TRBV27 with TRBJ2-5, with 10 bases that match TRBD2. The CDR3 length is 13 residues. V shed 6 bases and J 4 bases; nucleotides not matched to a gene: 2. Germline lookup yields CDR1 MNHEY and CDR2 SMNVEV (reference sequence). CDR3: CASRASGGETQYF. CDR3 in DNA: TGTGCCAGCAGAGCTAGCGGGGGAGAGACCCAGTACTTC.

The gene calls are TRBV28 and TRBJ1-2; the match to TRBD1 covers 8 bases. The CDR3 sequence is 14 residues long. V was pared by 8 bases and J by 4 bases, with 9 bases of the junction left unmatched. The germline CDR1 and CDR2 sequences are MDHEN and SYDVKM. The CDR3 region has the DNA TGTGCCAGCGTGAAGAAGGGACAGGTCTATGGCTACACCTTC. This translates into CASVKKGQVYGYTF.

The chain is built from TRBV5-1 and TRBJ1-2; 8 bases fit TRBD1. CDR1 is SGHRS, CDR2 YFSETQ, per germline. V lost 0 bases to trimming and J lost 12 bases; unmatched junction nucleotides: 25. The CDR3 spans 19 residues. The CDR3 DNA reads as TGCGCCAGCAGCTTGGGGTCTTTTCCTACGGGAGGACAGGGTCCTCATGACACCTTC. It specifies CASSLGSFPTGGQGPHDTF.

V and J are TRBV4-2 and TRBJ1-2; 7 positions match TRBD1. The V and J ends lost 0 bases and 4 bases, in that order; junction bases with no gene match: 8. This CDR3 is built from 16 residues. Per germline, CDR1 LGHNA and CDR2 YNFKEQ. As DNA, the CDR3 is TGTGCCAGCAGCCAAGACGGGACAGCCGGCGGCTATGGCTACACCTTC. Encoded protein: CASSQDGTAGGYGYTF.

The chain combines TRBV5-1 with TRBJ1-2, with no clear D. CDR3 length: 12 amino acids. With 4 bases removed from V and 6 bases from J, the gap between germline ends came to 10 bases. CDR1 and CDR2 from the germline V gene are SGHRS and YFSETQ. The CDR3 spells CASSRSHDGYTF. In nucleotides, the CDR3 is TGCGCCAGCAGCCGGTCCCACGATGGCTACACCTTC. The full variable domain, completed using reference TRBV5-1 and TRBJ1-2, is KAGVTQTPRYLIKTRGQQVTLSCSPISGHRSVSWYQQTPGQGLQFLFEYFSETQRNKGNFPGRFSGRQFSNSRSEMNVSTLELGDSALYLCASSRSHDGYTFGSGTRLTVV.

This chain joins TRBV25-1 and TRBJ1-5; no clear D. The CDR3 runs 14 residues. Germline loops: CDR1 MGHDK, CDR2 SYGVNS. V lost 4 bases and J 7 bases, leaving 14 bases between the germline ends. The CDR3 sequence is CASSGGSGNQPQHF. For the CDR3, the DNA is TGTGCCAGCAGTGGCGGGTCCGGGAACCAGCCCCAGCATTTT.

The J gene is TRBJ2-3, the V gene TRBV27; a weak D match, TRBD1 (5 bases). The V end was cut by 7 bases, the J end by 6 bases, with 5 bases between. This CDR3 region has 10 residues. The germline CDR1 and CDR2 sequences are MNHEY and SMNVEV (reference sequence). The CDR3 protein is CASKGDTQYF. The DNA of the CDR3 is TGTGCCAGCAAGGGGGATACGCAGTATTTT.

This clone was counted a single time. The chain has TRBV28 and TRBJ1-3; 12 positions agree with TRBD1. This CDR3 is built from 23 residues. With V trimmed by 4 bases and J by 0 bases, 22 bases remained unmatched. In germline, CDR1 is MDHEN, CDR2 SYDVKM. CDR3: CASSCLRDRGLGGKGASGNTIYF. The DNA for the CDR3 is TGTGCCAGCAGTTGCCTCCGGGACAGGGGGCTCGGGGGGAAAGGGGCCTCTGGAAACACCATATATTTT. Using reference TRBV28 and TRBJ1-3 for the parts outside the CDR3, the full variable domain is DVKVTQSSRYLVKRTGEKVFLECVQDMDHENMFWYRQDPGLGLRLIYFSYDVKMKEKGDIPEGYSVSREKKERFSLILESASTNQTSMYLCASSCLRDRGLGGKGASGNTIYFGEGSWLTVV.

The rearrangement links TRBV19 to TRBJ1-2, with TRBD1 matching 7 bases. The J segment lost 5 bases and the V segment lost 3 bases, leaving 18 bases of the junction unmatched. CDR3 size: 18 residues. Germline lookup yields CDR1 LNHDA and CDR2 SQIVND (reference sequence). Here the CDR3 reads CASSMSPGQTTGPYGYTF. Here the CDR3 DNA reads TGTGCCAGTAGTATGAGTCCGGGACAGACTACAGGTCCATATGGCTACACCTTC. Full variable domain (missing parts from reference TRBV19 and TRBJ1-2): DGGITQSPKYLFRKEGQNVTLSCEQNLNHDAMYWYRQDPGQGLRLIYYSQIVNDFQKGDIAEGYSVSREKKESFPLTVTSAQKNPTAFYLCASSMSPGQTTGPYGYTFGSGTRLTVV.

This sequence joins TRBV10-2 and TRBJ2-3, with 9 bases aligning to TRBD2. V lost 0 bases and J lost 2; bases outside the gene matches: 3. The CDR3 extends over 16 amino acids. CDR1 is WSHSY, CDR2 SAAADI, per germline. Here the CDR3 DNA reads TGCGCCAGCAGTGAGTCGACTAGCGGTTCCACAGATACGCAGTATTTT. This sequence encodes CASSESTSGSTDTQYF.

The chain carries TRBV28 and TRBJ1-5, with TRBD1 as a possible D gene (6 bases). V shed 6 bases and J shed 2 bases, with 11 bases lying between them. Germline CDR1 and CDR2: MDHEN and SYDVKM. CDR3 length: 14 residues. The chain's CDR3 is CASRPGERNQPQHF. In DNA form, the CDR3 reads TGTGCCAGCAGACCAGGGGAGCGCAATCAGCCCCAGCATTTT.

V usage is TRBV30 and J usage is TRBJ1-3, with a weak D call TRBD1 (5 bases). Trimming removed 8 bases at V and 2 bases at J, with 16 bases between. Germline assignment: CDR1 GTSNPN and CDR2 SVGIG (reference sequence). The CDR3 is made up of 14 amino acids. The CDR3, as DNA: TGTGCCCGAACCTGGGGCTCCACTGGAAACACCATATATTTT. Residues: CARTWGSTGNTIYF.

This clone was observed a handful of times. The chain links TRBV2 to TRBJ1-6; D remains unclear. The length of the CDR3 is 16 residues. Deletions cut 4 bases from V and 5 bases from J, with 15 bases between. CDR1 and CDR2 (germline): SNHLY, FYNNEI. This chain's CDR3 is CASSALGGYHNSPLHF. Here the CDR3 DNA reads TGTGCCAGCAGTGCTCTGGGAGGGTATCATAATTCACCCCTCCACTTT.

The chain links TRBV10-3 to TRBJ2-7; TRBD1 matches 8 bases. The J segment lost 2 bases and the V segment lost 3 bases, leaving 6 bases of the junction unmatched. The CDR3 has 15 residues. Germline-derived CDR1 and CDR2 are ENHRY and SYGVKD. CDR3 in amino acids: CAISDKLQGAYEQYF. CDR3 nucleotides: TGTGCCATCAGTGATAAGCTACAGGGGGCCTACGAGCAGTACTTC.

This clone was observed a handful of times. In nucleotides, the CDR3 is TGCAGCGTTGAAGGGGTCCAGGGCCAGAGTTCCTATGGCTACACCTTC. Translated, it gives CSVEGVQGQSSYGYTF. The chain uses TRBV29-1 and TRBJ1-2, with TRBD1 as a possible D gene (5 bases). The V and J ends lost 1 base and 4 bases respectively, with 19 bases between them. CDR1 SQVTM and CDR2 ANQGSEA come from the germline V gene. The CDR3 has 16 residues.

The chain couples TRBV6-4 to TRBJ2-1; TRBD2 is a possible D gene (5 bases). V was clipped by 3 bases and J by 1 base, with 7 bases between them. Germline values: CDR1 MRHNA, CDR2 SNTAGT. The CDR3 is made up of 14 amino acids. Written as DNA, the CDR3 is TGTGCCAGCAGTGAGGGAGCGTCCTACAATGAGCAGTTCTTC. This codes for CASSEGASYNEQFF.

This CDR3 is CASSICLDRGRLGEQFF. CDR3 sequence (DNA): TGTGCCAGCAGTATTTGTCTGGACAGGGGGCGATTGGGTGAGCAGTTCTTC. This chain links TRBV5-4 with TRBJ2-1, with 11 bases that match TRBD1. The CDR3 has 17 amino acids. Germline trimming cut 5 bases from V and 9 bases from J; bases unmatched to any gene: 16. CDR1 and CDR2 (germline): SGHNT, YYREEE (reference sequence).

The rearrangement joins TRBV10-3 to TRBJ2-3, with D perhaps matching TRBD2 (7 bases). The length of the CDR3 is 15 residues. Trimming cost V 7 bases and J 2 bases, with 16 bases left between them. Germline V lookup: CDR1 ENHRY, CDR2 SYGVKD. The CDR3 nucleotides read TGTGCCATCAATGGGGGGGGCACTCCCACAGATACGCAGTATTTT. It encodes CAINGGGTPTDTQYF.

V is TRBV30 and J is TRBJ2-5; 9 positions agree with TRBD2. With V trimmed by 5 bases and J by 2 bases, 12 bases remained unmatched. CDR1 is GTSNPN and CDR2 is SVGIG in the germline V gene (reference sequence). The CDR3 is made up of 16 amino acids. The CDR3 here is CAWAVGAGGDQETQYF. Here the CDR3 DNA reads TGTGCCTGGGCGGTAGGGGCGGGGGGGGATCAAGAGACCCAGTACTTC.

The V gene is TRBV7-8, the J gene TRBJ2-7, with D perhaps matching TRBD1 (5 bases). Germline values: CDR1 SGHVS, CDR2 FQNEAQ. The CDR3 extends over 15 amino acids. The V and J ends lost 5 bases and 2 bases respectively, with 16 bases between them. The CDR3 DNA is TGTGCCAGCAGCCTAACCGCAGGGTCCCCCTACGAGCAGTACTTC. This sequence encodes CASSLTAGSPYEQYF.

The genes are TRBV7-9 and TRBJ2-7, with D perhaps matching TRBD1 (5 bases). The CDR3 runs to 16 residues. V was cut by 5 bases and J by 0 bases, with 17 bases left in between. Per germline, CDR1 SEHNR and CDR2 FQNEAQ (reference sequence). The CDR3 DNA is TGTGCCAGCAGCCGGAACTGGACATCACCCTCCTACGAGCAGTACTTC. It yields the protein CASSRNWTSPSYEQYF.